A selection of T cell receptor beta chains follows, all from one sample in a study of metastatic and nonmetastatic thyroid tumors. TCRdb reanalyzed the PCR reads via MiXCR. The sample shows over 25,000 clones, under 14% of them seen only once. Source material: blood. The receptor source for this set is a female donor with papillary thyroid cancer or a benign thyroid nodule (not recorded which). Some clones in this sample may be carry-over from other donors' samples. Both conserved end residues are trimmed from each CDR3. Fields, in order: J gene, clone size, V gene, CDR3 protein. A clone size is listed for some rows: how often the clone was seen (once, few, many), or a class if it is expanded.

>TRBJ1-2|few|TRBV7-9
ASSRDSYGYT
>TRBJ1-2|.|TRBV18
ASSPGTGGRGYT
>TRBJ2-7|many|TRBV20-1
SAGRRAHEQY
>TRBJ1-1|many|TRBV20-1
SARGQLNTEAF
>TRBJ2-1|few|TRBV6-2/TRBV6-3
ASSYSIFQF
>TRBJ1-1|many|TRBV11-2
ASSPGGAVRNTEAF
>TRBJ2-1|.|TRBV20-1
SAMTSGGVNEQF
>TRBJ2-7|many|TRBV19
ASSPWTDSHEQY
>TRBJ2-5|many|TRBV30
AWAYGTSGETQY
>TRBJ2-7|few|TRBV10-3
ASSYGLVGNYEQY
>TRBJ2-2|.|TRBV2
ASIPTGGTNTGELF
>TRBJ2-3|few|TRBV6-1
ASSKLDRLSTDTQY
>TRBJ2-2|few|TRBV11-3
ASSFYVTGELF
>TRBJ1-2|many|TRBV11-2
ASSLGQYLGYT
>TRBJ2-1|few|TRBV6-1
ASSDWDRANNEQF
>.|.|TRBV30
AWRDPVAYDNEQF
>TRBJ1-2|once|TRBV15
ATSRGDSSYFRGGDYGYT
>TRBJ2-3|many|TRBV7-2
ASSFPRRDTQY
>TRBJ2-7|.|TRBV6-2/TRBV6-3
SSSYRAVQY
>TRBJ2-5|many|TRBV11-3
ASRKDQGGQETQY
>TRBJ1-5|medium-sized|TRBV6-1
ASSLSQGASQPQH
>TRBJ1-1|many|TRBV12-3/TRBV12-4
ASSPWTVNTEAF
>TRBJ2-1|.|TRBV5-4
ASMNGASYNEQF
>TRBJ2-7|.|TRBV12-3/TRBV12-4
ASSDVGGIEEQY
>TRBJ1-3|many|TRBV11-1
ASSLLSRGSGNTIY
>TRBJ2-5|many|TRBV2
ASSEVTSGETQY
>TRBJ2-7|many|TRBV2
ASSRTGGKYEQY
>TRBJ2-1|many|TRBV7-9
ASSYQGNEQF
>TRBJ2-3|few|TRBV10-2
ASSDPTDTQY
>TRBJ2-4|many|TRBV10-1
ASSEGGDIQY
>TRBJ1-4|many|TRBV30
AWSRTTNEKLF
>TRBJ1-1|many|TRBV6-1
AIGTEAF
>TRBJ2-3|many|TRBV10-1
ASSPVIRGDTQY
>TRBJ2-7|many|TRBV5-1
ASSSEGGEQY
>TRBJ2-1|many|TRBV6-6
ASSYDASGYFEQF
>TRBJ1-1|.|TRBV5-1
TSSFLQGPMNTEAF
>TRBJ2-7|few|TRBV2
ASSECPGGPYEQY
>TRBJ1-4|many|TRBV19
ASSSLDPAANEKLF
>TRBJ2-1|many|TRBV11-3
ASSLLGRAANEQF
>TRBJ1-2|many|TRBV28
ASRTGGINYGYT
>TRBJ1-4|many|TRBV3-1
ASSQERRETNEKLF
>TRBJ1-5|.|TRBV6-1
ASSCDGGRNQPQH
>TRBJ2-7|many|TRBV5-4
ASSLARAGVREQY
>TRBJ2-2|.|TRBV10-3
AISVLGHTGELF
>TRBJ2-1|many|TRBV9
ASSGAVTNEQF
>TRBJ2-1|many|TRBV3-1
ASSQDKLAVLNEQF
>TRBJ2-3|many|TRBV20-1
SASGPPDTQY
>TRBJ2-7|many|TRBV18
ASSPGRDREQY
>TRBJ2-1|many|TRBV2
ASTKSYNEQF
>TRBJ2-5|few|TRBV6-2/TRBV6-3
ASSTTSSGRGQETQY